These T cell receptor beta chains were read from a single sample in a study of cytomegalovirus exposure and HLA in healthy donors. The protocol was immunoSEQ multiplex PCR, while the TCRdb copy is restricted to in-frame clones and leaves out a portion. The table has about 140,000 clones, approximately 84% seen once. The sample comprised PBMCs. The source is an older woman in good health and CMV-seropositive. Each CDR3 is given with its conserved first and last residue.

cdr3_aa: CASSLGARGSGELFF; v_call: TRBV7-2; j_call: TRBJ2-2
cdr3_aa: CASSLTGGSNQPQHF; v_call: TRBV5-6; j_call: TRBJ1-5
cdr3_aa: CASSLPGQGTEQYF; v_call: TRBV5-1; j_call: TRBJ2-7
cdr3_aa: CASSLRSRTGELFF; v_call: TRBV28; j_call: TRBJ2-2
cdr3_aa: CAWMVDRVSTEAFF; v_call: TRBV30; j_call: TRBJ1-1
cdr3_aa: CASSLGDRAGNTEAFF; v_call: TRBV28; j_call: TRBJ1-1
cdr3_aa: CASSLGDQETQYF; v_call: TRBV7-6; j_call: TRBJ2-5
cdr3_aa: CASSVQGRLAGEVGAYEQYF; v_call: TRBV10-1; j_call: TRBJ2-7
cdr3_aa: CASIPQGAVNEKLFF; v_call: TRBV28; j_call: TRBJ1-4
cdr3_aa: CASSHLAGVLADEQYF; v_call: TRBV4-1; j_call: TRBJ2-7
cdr3_aa: CASSQEEGYTEAFF; v_call: TRBV14; j_call: TRBJ1-1
cdr3_aa: CASSSSGGGGGYF; v_call: TRBV7-9; j_call: TRBJ2-3
cdr3_aa: CASRLAGGKTQYF; v_call: TRBV30; j_call: TRBJ2-5
cdr3_aa: CASSERQAYSPLHF; v_call: TRBV6-5; j_call: TRBJ1-6
cdr3_aa: CASSQDRAGRSYNEQFF; v_call: TRBV4-1; j_call: TRBJ2-1
cdr3_aa: CASSEGGTGLWGGNTIYF; v_call: TRBV6-1; j_call: NA
cdr3_aa: CSVGLSGTRGEQYF; v_call: TRBV29-1; j_call: NA
cdr3_aa: CASSSGTDLNTEAFF; v_call: TRBV19; j_call: TRBJ1-1
cdr3_aa: CASSEGYNEQFF; v_call: TRBV27; j_call: TRBJ2-1
cdr3_aa: CAIVLAGAPETKQYF; v_call: TRBV2; j_call: TRBJ2-7
cdr3_aa: CAWKSENTEAFF; v_call: TRBV30; j_call: TRBJ1-1
cdr3_aa: CASSGRPVRETQYF; v_call: TRBV28; j_call: TRBJ2-5
cdr3_aa: CASSLSETGGLYGYTF; v_call: TRBV7-8; j_call: TRBJ1-2
cdr3_aa: CASRTGVNTEAFF; v_call: TRBV5-1; j_call: TRBJ1-1
cdr3_aa: CASSFGRGEETQYF; v_call: TRBV7-2; j_call: TRBJ2-5
cdr3_aa: CASSQFQREFSYEQYF; v_call: TRBV27; j_call: TRBJ2-7
cdr3_aa: CASSLATSGTLEQFF; v_call: TRBV7-9; j_call: TRBJ2-1
cdr3_aa: CASSQERDRGHEQYF; v_call: TRBV4-1; j_call: TRBJ2-7
cdr3_aa: CASSRQGAKETQYF; v_call: TRBV25-1; j_call: TRBJ2-5
cdr3_aa: CASSLAGPRDTEAFF; v_call: TRBV18; j_call: TRBJ1-1
cdr3_aa: CASSYREGVISYEQYF; v_call: TRBV6-6; j_call: TRBJ2-7
cdr3_aa: CASSVVGLAGGPVYF; v_call: TRBV9; j_call: TRBJ2-3
cdr3_aa: CASSLRTSGNNEQFF; v_call: TRBV28; j_call: TRBJ2-1
cdr3_aa: CASAIGGSNQPQHF; v_call: TRBV6-5; j_call: TRBJ1-5
cdr3_aa: CASSQDVGGYGYTF; v_call: TRBV14; j_call: TRBJ1-2
cdr3_aa: CASSIEGLAGANEQFF; v_call: TRBV7-3; j_call: TRBJ2-1
cdr3_aa: CASSRTSGSYNEQFF; v_call: TRBV6-1; j_call: TRBJ2-1
cdr3_aa: CASSYRRDRGAGELFF; v_call: TRBV6-5; j_call: TRBJ2-2
cdr3_aa: CASSEEATSGYNEQFF; v_call: TRBV6-1; j_call: TRBJ2-1
cdr3_aa: CASSPGGRTGELFF; v_call: TRBV28; j_call: TRBJ2-2
cdr3_aa: CASSETGVGNQPQHF; v_call: TRBV9; j_call: TRBJ1-5
cdr3_aa: CASSRYSGAYNEQFF; v_call: TRBV9; j_call: TRBJ2-1
cdr3_aa: CASSTQGSGNQPQHF; v_call: TRBV19; j_call: TRBJ1-5
cdr3_aa: CASSYDRGGEKLFF; v_call: TRBV7-2; j_call: TRBJ1-4
cdr3_aa: CAWNSPASTDTQYF; v_call: TRBV30; j_call: TRBJ2-3
cdr3_aa: CAIRQGDEQFF; v_call: TRBV10-3; j_call: TRBJ2-1
cdr3_aa: CASSSSGLSGRNTGELFF; v_call: TRBV7-2; j_call: TRBJ2-2
cdr3_aa: CASSLKGLAVYEQYF; v_call: TRBV28; j_call: TRBJ2-7
cdr3_aa: CASSQVPGSQPADTQYF; v_call: TRBV14; j_call: TRBJ2-3
cdr3_aa: CASSTGLAQETQYF; v_call: TRBV5-4; j_call: TRBJ2-5
cdr3_aa: CASSPGDSNQLQHF; v_call: TRBV2; j_call: TRBJ1-5
cdr3_aa: CASSLGSGDEQYF; v_call: TRBV7-9; j_call: TRBJ2-7
cdr3_aa: CASSEGGLAGATGELFF; v_call: TRBV2; j_call: TRBJ2-2